The next 21 T cell receptor beta chains were all read from a single sample in a study of breast tumors, draining lymph nodes, adjacent tissues. MiXCR, applied by TCRdb to the multiplex PCR reads, yields one record per CDR3 protein. The repertoire consists of more than 50,000 distinct CDR3 sequences, with roughly 40% occurring once and the leading ten covering roughly 9.1%. Sequencing used breast tumor tissue. Receptor source: a female donor with breast cancer. Some clones in this sample may be carry-over from other donors' samples.

As concerns this clonotype: A much larger clonotype is one base distant, so this may be a read error. The rearrangement uses TRBV12-3 or TRBV12-4 and TRBJ1-3; 7 bases align to TRBD1. CDR3 length equals 14 residues. CDR3 coding DNA: TGTGCCAGCAGAAAGACAGGGACTGGAAACACCGTATATTTT. This gives the protein CASRKTGTGNTVYF.

This clonotype was recorded only once. The chain carries TRBV29-1 and TRBJ2-1; the D gene is possibly TRBD2 (6 bases). CDR1 and CDR2 (germline): SQVTM, ANQGSEA. CDR3 length: 12 amino acids. Trimming removed 7 bases from V and 8 bases from J, with 15 bases in between. CDR3 residues: CSARTTYDEQFF. The DNA of the CDR3 is TGCAGCGCCAGGACTACTTACGATGAGCAGTTCTTC.

This clonotype was found many times. The chain recombines TRBV7-3 with TRBJ2-3; D unresolved. The V and J ends lost 1 base and 2 bases respectively, with 7 bases between them. Germline CDR1 SGHTA, CDR2 FQGTGA. The CDR3 sequence is 14 residues long. In DNA, the CDR3 is TGTGCCAGCAGCTTAATACCAGACACAGATACGCAGTATTTT. Its translation is CASSLIPDTDTQYF.

This clonotype was detected ten times or more. A clone one base away is much larger, so this may be a read error. The chain employs TRBV20-1 and TRBJ2-3; 12 bases agree with TRBD2. Losses at the gene ends were 3 bases for V and 4 bases for J; bases not matched to a gene: 20. The CDR3 spans 20 residues. The germline CDR1 and CDR2 sequences are DFQATT and SNEGSKA (reference sequence). The CDR3 sequence: CSARSWTSGTAGVSADTQYF. The CDR3 DNA reads as TGCAGTGCTAGGAGTTGGACTAGCGGGACGGCCGGGGTGAGCGCAGATACGCAGTATTTT.

This clonotype has a handful of counts. A much larger clone differs by one base, so this may be a read error. The rearrangement joins TRBV5-6 to TRBJ2-7, with TRBD1 identical over 8 bases. V dropped 4 bases and J dropped 0; count of bases not matched to a gene: 15. The CDR3 runs to 18 residues. Germline V gene data show CDR1 as SGHDT and CDR2 as YYEEEE. DNA of the CDR3: TGTGCCAGCAGCCGATCTCACTCTTGGACAGGGAGCTCCTACGAGCAGTACTTC. Protein: CASSRSHSWTGSSYEQYF.

Within the sample, this clonotype is medium-sized. V usage is TRBV29-1 and J usage is TRBJ2-1, with 7 nucleotides matching TRBD2. The V segment lost 7 bases and the J segment 8 bases; nucleotides outside the gene matches: 8. Looked up from germline, CDR1 is SQVTM and CDR2 is ANQGSEA. This CDR3 comprises 12 residues. The CDR3, as DNA: TGCAGCGCCAGGACTAGTGGGGATGAGCAGTTCTTC. Encoded protein: CSARTSGDEQFF.

For this clonotype: A much more abundant neighbour one base away suggests this may be a read error. V is TRBV20-1 and J is TRBJ1-3; D is ambiguous. CDR1 and CDR2 (germline): DFQATT, SNEGSKA (reference sequence). With 5 bases removed from V and 6 bases from J, the gap between germline ends came to 20 bases. The CDR3 runs 15 residues. The CDR3 protein is CSACPWGLEANTIYF. The CDR3 region has the DNA TGCAGTGCTTGTCCGTGGGGATTGGAGGCAAACACCATATATTTT.

There are many counts of this clonotype. A much larger clone sits a single nucleotide away, making a read error possible. The chain combines TRBV9 with TRBJ1-3, with D possibly matching TRBD1 (6 bases). Germline V gene data show CDR1 as SGDLS and CDR2 as YYNGEE. This CDR3 is 15 amino acids long. CDR3 protein: CAGSVSEGAGNTIYF. For the CDR3, the DNA is TGTGCCGGCAGCGTATCTGAGGGGGCTGGAAACACCATATATTTT.

A word on this clonotype: A much larger clone sits a single nucleotide away, making a read error possible. The chain combines TRBV6-6 with TRBJ2-7; 7 nucleotides agree with TRBD1. The trim removed 2 bases at V and 5 bases at J, leaving 6 bases unmatched. The CDR3 extends over 14 amino acids. Germline CDR1 and CDR2: MNHNY and SVGAGI (reference sequence). The DNA of the CDR3 is TGTGCCAGCAGTTACAGGGGGCTTGTTGACGAGCAGTACTTC. Its protein is CASSYRGLVDEQYF.

This clonotype was seen repeatedly, ten times or more. The chain combines TRBV7-2 with TRBJ2-1; D gene unclear. Trimming left V 2 bases short and J 0 bases short, with 11 bases between. The CDR3 has 16 amino acids. Germline-derived CDR1 and CDR2 are SGHTA and FQGNSA. CDR3 region: CASSLIPDVSYNEQFF. CDR3 DNA: TGTGCCAGCAGCTTAATTCCCGACGTCTCCTACAATGAGCAGTTCTTC.

This clonotype occurred many times. This chain joins TRBV12-3 or TRBV12-4 and TRBJ2-2, with 14 bases that match TRBD2. This CDR3 has 18 amino acids. Losses at the gene ends were 6 bases for V and 0 bases for J; bases not matched to a gene: 6. CDR3 residues: CASRTGTSGGPNTGELFF. CDR3 coding DNA: TGTGCCAGCAGGACAGGGACTAGCGGGGGACCGAACACCGGGGAGCTGTTTTTT.

This clonotype was seen at least ten times. The chain joins TRBV7-6 to TRBJ2-5; 9 positions match TRBD2. V lost 2 bases to trimming and J lost 3 bases; unmatched junction nucleotides: 10. Per the germline V gene, CDR1 is SGHVS and CDR2 is FNYEAQ. This CDR3 comprises 17 residues. In DNA, the CDR3 is TGTGCCAGCAGCTTACCAAAGGGACTAGCTTCCGAAGAGACCCAGTACTTC. Amino acids: CASSLPKGLASEETQYF. The variable domain in full, completed from reference TRBV7-6 and TRBJ2-5, reads GAGVSQSPRYKVTKRGQDVALRCDPISGHVSLYWYRQALGQGPEFLTYFNYEAQQDKSGLPNDRFSAERPEGSISTLTIQRTEQRDSAMYRCASSLPKGLASEETQYFGPGTRLLVL.

This chain connects TRBV6-2 or TRBV6-3 to TRBJ2-5; possible D gene TRBD1, 6 bases. Per the germline V gene, CDR1 is MNHEY and CDR2 is SVGEGT. This CDR3 is 14 amino acids long. V was shortened by 5 bases and J by 1 base, with 11 bases between the two germline ends. The CDR3 loop reads CASSHLRGQETQYF. CDR3 bases: TGTGCCAGCAGTCACCTCAGGGGCCAAGAGACCCAGTACTTC.

This clonotype has at least ten counts. The chain is built from TRBV15 and TRBJ2-7; 7 bases agree with TRBD2. J was trimmed by 0 bases and V by 3 bases; bases with no gene match: 5. Germline CDR1 reads LNHNV; CDR2 reads YYDKDF (reference sequence). The CDR3 loop spans 15 amino acids. CDR3 in amino acids: CATSSSRTSSYEQYF. CDR3 nucleotide sequence: TGTGCCACCAGCAGTTCTAGGACTAGCTCCTACGAGCAGTACTTC.

The rearrangement joins TRBV19 to TRBJ2-2; D unresolved. Germline CDR1 LNHDA, CDR2 SQIVND (reference sequence). This CDR3 comprises 11 residues. V dropped 3 bases and J dropped 8 bases, with 4 bases sitting between them. Here the CDR3 reads CASSIRGELFF. The DNA of the CDR3 is TGTGCCAGTAGTATCAGAGGGGAGCTGTTTTTT.

This clonotype was recorded many times. This chain connects TRBV2 to TRBJ1-2, with 8 positions matching TRBD1. Germline CDR1 and CDR2: SNHLY and FYNNEI. The V and J ends lost 8 bases and 4 bases, in that order; junction bases with no gene match: 6. The CDR3 extends over 13 amino acids. The chain's CDR3 is CASDPTGVYGYTF. For the CDR3, the DNA is TGTGCCAGCGATCCGACAGGGGTCTATGGCTACACCTTC.

This chain joins TRBV24-1 and TRBJ2-1, with D perhaps TRBD1 (6 bases). V shed 7 bases and J shed 10 bases, with 13 bases lying between them. The length of the CDR3 is 12 residues. Germline CDR1 KGHDR, CDR2 SFDVKD. CDR3 DNA: TGTGCCACCAGCGATACAGGGATGGAGCAGTTCTTC. Translated, it gives CATSDTGMEQFF.

V and J are TRBV19 and TRBJ1-5; no clear D. Germline CDR1 LNHDA, CDR2 SQIVND (reference sequence). The V and J ends lost 3 bases and 11 bases respectively, with 20 bases between them. CDR3 length: 15 residues. In nucleotides, the CDR3 is TGTGCCAGTAGTATGGGTAGCGGGAGGATGGAGACCCAGCATTTT. Encoded protein: CASSMGSGRMETQHF.

There are many counts of this clonotype. The gene calls are TRBV6-6 and TRBJ2-7; D may match TRBD1 or TRBD2 (7 bases each). With 6 bases removed from V and 0 bases from J, the gap between germline ends came to 18 bases. Germline assignment: CDR1 MNHNY and CDR2 SVGAGI (reference sequence). The CDR3 is 16 residues long. DNA for the CDR3: TGTGCCAGCAGGAACTTCAGGGGGGGGGGCTCCTACGAGCAGTACTTC. This gives the protein CASRNFRGGGSYEQYF.

The rearrangement uses TRBV29-1 and TRBJ2-7, with D possibly TRBD1 on 6 matching bases. CDR1 is SQVTM and CDR2 is ANQGSEA in the germline V gene. CDR3 length: 14 amino acids. V dropped 8 bases and J dropped 2 bases, with 19 bases sitting between them. CDR3 coding DNA: TGCAGCCAGAGGGACATCACTCCAACCTACGAGCAGTACTTC. This codes for CSQRDITPTYEQYF.

As to this clonotype: Germline and junction disagree at one end, which may indicate a read error. The rearrangement joins TRBV9 to TRBJ2-7, with 8 positions matching TRBD2. Germline V CDR1 and CDR2: SGDLS, YYNGEE. The CDR3 is made up of 15 amino acids. In DNA, the CDR3 is TGTGCCATCAGCGTAGACGGGGGGGCCTTCGACGAGCCGTACTTC. Its protein product is CAISVDGGAFDEPYF.